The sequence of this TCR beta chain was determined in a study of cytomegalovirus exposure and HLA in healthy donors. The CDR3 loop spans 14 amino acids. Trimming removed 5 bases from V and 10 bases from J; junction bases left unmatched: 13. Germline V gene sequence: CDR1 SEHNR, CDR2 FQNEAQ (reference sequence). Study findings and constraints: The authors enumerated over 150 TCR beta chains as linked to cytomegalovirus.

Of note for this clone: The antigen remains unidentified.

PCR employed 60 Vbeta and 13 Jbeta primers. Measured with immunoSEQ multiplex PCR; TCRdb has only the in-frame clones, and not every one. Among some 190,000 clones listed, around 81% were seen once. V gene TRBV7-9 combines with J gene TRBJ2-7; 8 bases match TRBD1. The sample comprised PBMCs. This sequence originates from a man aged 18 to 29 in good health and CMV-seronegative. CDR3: CASSPWTGSYPQYF. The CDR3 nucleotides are TGTGCCAGCAGCCCTTGGACAGGGTCCTATCCTCAGTACTTC.